The clone carrying this T cell receptor beta chain was picked up a small number of times. Antigen specificity is unknown. The germline CDR1 and CDR2 sequences are LNHDA and SQIVND (reference sequence). The germline V and J ends were trimmed by 8 bases and 4 bases, with 14 bases remaining between them. This CDR3 is built from 14 residues. The data originate from a study of T cell responses to AZD1222 COVID-19 vaccine. The method was immunoSEQ multiplex PCR; TCRdb's version includes in-frame clones alone and lacks a portion of them. The repertoire holds about 140,000 clones, with 80% to 95% as singletons. The study's findings and limits: A reported finding is that nearly half of spike-specific TCRs target unmutated variant regions. Spike-specific TCR breadth and depth grew following two AZD1222 doses.

The sequenced sample was peripheral blood, obtained 28 days after the second AZD1222 dose. The clonotype comes from an adult who received the AZD1222 COVID-19 vaccine. This chain joins TRBV19 and TRBJ2-2, with D maybe TRBD1 (7 bases). The CDR3 protein is CASCGTAITGELFF. The CDR3, as DNA: TGTGCCAGTTGCGGGACAGCCATCACCGGGGAGCTGTTTTTT.